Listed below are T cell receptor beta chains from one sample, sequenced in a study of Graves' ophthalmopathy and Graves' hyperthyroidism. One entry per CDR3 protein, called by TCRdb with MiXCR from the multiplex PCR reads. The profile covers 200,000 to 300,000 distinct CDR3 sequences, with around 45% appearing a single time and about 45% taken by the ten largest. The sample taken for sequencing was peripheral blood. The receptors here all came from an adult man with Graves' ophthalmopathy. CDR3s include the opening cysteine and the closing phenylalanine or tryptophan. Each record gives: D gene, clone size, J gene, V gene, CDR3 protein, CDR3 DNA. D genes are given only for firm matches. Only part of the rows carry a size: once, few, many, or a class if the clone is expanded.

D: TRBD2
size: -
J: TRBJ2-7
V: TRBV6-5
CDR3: CASRQRDLSYEQYF
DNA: TGTGCCAGCAGACAGCGGGATCTCTCCTACGAGCAGTACTTC

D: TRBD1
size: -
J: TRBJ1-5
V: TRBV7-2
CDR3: CASSSRTGSQPQHF
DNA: TGTGCCAGCAGCTCCCGGACAGGGAGTCAGCCCCAGCATTTT

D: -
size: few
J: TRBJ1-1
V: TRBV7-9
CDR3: CASRLDGGREAFF
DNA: TGTGCCAGCAGGCTCGATGGGGGTCGTGAAGCTTTCTTT

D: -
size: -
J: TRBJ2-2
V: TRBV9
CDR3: CASSLADTIPGELFF
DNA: TGTGCCAGCAGCCTTGCGGACACCATCCCCGGGGAGCTGTTTTTT

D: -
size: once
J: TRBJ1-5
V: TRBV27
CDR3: CASSPETWGQPQHF
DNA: TGTGCCAGCAGTCCAGAGACCTGGGGTCAGCCCCAGCATTTT

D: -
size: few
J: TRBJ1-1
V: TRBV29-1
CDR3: CSVEDPGSEAFF
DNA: TGCAGCGTTGAAGACCCGGGTTCTGAAGCTTTCTTT

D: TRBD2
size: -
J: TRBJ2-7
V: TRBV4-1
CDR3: CASSQEETSGMTYEQYF
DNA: TGCGCCAGCAGCCAAGAGGAGACTAGCGGGATGACCTACGAGCAGTACTTC

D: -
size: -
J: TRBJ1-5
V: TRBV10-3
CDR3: CAIRPRGNQPQHF
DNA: TGTGCCATCAGACCCCGGGGCAATCAGCCCCAGCATTTT

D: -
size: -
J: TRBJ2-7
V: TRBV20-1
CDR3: CSARGLSGTDYEQYF
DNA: TGCAGTGCTAGAGGCCTTTCCGGGACGGACTACGAGCAGTACTTC

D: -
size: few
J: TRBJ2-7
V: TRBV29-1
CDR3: CSGSSGSEQYF
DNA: TGCAGCGGGTCGAGCGGTTCTGAGCAGTACTTC

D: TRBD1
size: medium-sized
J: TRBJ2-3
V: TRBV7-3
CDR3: CASSWRGQGDTQYF
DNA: TGTGCCAGCAGCTGGCGGGGACAGGGAGATACGCAGTATTTT

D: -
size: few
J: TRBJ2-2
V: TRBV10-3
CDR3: CAISEPLIAGELFF
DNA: TGTGCCATCAGTGAGCCCCTTATCGCCGGGGAGCTGTTTTTT

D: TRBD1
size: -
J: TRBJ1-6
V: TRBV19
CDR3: CASSDRTGFRNSPLHF
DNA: TGTGCCAGTAGCGACCGGACAGGGTTCCGTAATTCACCCCTCCACTTT

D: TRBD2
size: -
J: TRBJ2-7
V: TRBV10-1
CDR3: CASSEGTSGANEQYF
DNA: TGCGCCAGCAGTGAGGGTACTAGCGGGGCAAACGAGCAGTACTTC

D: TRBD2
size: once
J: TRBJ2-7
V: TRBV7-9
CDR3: CASSPPSGPSYEQYF
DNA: TGTGCCAGCAGCCCGCCTAGCGGTCCCTCCTACGAGCAGTACTTC

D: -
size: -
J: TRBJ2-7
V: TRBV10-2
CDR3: CASSQGAGEQYF
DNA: TGTGCCAGCAGTCAAGGGGCGGGCGAGCAGTACTTC

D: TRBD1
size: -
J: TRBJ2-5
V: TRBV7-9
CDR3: CASSRTGLQETQYF
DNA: TGTGCCAGCAGCCGGACAGGGTTGCAAGAGACCCAGTACTTC

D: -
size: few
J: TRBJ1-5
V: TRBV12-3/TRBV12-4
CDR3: CASSSLQGHSNQPQHF
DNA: TGTGCCAGCAGTTCCCTCCAGGGCCATAGCAATCAGCCCCAGCATTTT

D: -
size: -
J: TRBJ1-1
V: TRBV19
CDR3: CASSIGGGNWNTEAFF
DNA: TGTGCCAGTAGTATAGGGGGAGGGAATTGGAACACTGAAGCTTTCTTT

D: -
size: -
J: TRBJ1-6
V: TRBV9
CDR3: CASAPGGNSPLHF
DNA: TGTGCTAGTGCCCCGGGGGGGAATTCACCCCTCCACTTT

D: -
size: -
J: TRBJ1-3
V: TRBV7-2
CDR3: CASSLGGVSGNTIYF
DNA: TGTGCCAGCAGCTTAGGAGGGGTCTCTGGAAACACCATATATTTT

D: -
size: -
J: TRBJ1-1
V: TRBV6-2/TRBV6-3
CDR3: CASSSRGGNTEAFF
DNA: TGTGCCAGCAGTTCCCGGGGAGGGAACACTGAAGCTTTCTTT

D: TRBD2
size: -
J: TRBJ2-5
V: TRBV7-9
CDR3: CASMRGGGQETQYF
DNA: TGTGCCAGCATGCGGGGGGGGGGGCAAGAGACCCAGTACTTC